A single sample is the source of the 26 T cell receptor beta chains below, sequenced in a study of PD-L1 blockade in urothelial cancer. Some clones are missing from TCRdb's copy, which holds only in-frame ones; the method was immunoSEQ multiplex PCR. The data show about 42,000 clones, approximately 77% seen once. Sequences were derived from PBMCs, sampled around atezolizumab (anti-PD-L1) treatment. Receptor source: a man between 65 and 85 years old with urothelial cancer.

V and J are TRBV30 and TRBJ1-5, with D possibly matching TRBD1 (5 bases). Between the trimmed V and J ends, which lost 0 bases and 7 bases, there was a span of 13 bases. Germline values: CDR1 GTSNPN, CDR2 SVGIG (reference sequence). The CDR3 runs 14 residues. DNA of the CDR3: TGTGCCTGGAGTGTACTTGGGGCAGGGCAGCCCCAGCATTTT. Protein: CAWSVLGAGQPQHF.

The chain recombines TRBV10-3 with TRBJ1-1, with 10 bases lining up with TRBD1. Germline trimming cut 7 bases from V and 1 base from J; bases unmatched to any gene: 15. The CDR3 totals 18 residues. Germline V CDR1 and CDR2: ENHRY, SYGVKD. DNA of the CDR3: TGTGCCATCAAACGGGGGACAGGGGAGTCCGGTCCGAACACTGAAGCTTTCTTT. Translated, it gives CAIKRGTGESGPNTEAFF.

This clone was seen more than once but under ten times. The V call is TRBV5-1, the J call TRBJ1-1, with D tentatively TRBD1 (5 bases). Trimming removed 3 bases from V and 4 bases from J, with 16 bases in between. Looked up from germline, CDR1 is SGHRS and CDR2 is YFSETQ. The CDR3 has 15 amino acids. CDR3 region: CASSWGGVGATEAFF. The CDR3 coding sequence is TGCGCCAGCAGCTGGGGAGGGGTAGGGGCCACTGAAGCTTTCTTT.

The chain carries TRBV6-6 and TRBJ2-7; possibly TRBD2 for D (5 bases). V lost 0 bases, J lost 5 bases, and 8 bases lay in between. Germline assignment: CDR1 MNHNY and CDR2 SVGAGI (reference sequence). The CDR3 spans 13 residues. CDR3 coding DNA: TGTGCCAGCAGTTACTCCTCAGCGGACGAGCAGTACTTC. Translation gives CASSYSSADEQYF.

DNA of the CDR3: TGTGCCAGCAGTTTGGGAGCGGGGGGCGAGCAGTACTTC. It specifies CASSLGAGGEQYF. The rearrangement links TRBV27 to TRBJ2-7, with 9 bases that match TRBD2. Trimming removed 3 bases from V and 6 bases from J; junction bases left unmatched: 3. The CDR3 covers 13 residues. Germline assignment: CDR1 MNHEY and CDR2 SMNVEV (reference sequence).

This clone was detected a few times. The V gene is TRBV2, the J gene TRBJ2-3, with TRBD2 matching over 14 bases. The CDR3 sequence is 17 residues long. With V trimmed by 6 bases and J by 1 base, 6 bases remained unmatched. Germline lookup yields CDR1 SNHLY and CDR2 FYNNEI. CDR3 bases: TGTGCCAGCAGCCAAGGGGGACTAGCGGGAGGCACAGATACGCAGTATTTT. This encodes CASSQGGLAGGTDTQYF.

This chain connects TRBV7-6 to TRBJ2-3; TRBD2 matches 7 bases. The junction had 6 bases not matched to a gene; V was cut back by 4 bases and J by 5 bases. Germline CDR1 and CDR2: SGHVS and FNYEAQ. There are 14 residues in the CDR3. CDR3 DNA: TGTGCCAGCAGCTCCCCCTCGGGGGGAGATACGCAGTATTTT. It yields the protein CASSSPSGGDTQYF.

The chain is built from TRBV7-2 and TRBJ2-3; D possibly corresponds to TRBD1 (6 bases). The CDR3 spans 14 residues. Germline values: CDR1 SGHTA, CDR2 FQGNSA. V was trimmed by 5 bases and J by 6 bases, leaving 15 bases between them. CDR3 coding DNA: TGTGCCAGCAGCCCGGACAGTGCTTGGGATACGCAGTATTTT. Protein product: CASSPDSAWDTQYF.

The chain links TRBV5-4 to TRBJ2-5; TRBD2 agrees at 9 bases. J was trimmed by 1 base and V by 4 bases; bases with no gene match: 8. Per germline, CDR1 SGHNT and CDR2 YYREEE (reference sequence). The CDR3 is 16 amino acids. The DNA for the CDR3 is TGTGCCAGCAGCAGACCCGGGACTAGCCCCCAAGAGACCCAGTACTTC. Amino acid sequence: CASSRPGTSPQETQYF.

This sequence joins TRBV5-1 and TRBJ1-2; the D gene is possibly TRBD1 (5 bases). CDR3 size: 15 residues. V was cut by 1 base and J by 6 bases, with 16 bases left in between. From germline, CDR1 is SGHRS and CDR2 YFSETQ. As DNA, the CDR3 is TGCGCCAGCAGCTTGTTGTTCAGGGCAGGAGATGGCTACACCTTC. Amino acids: CASSLLFRAGDGYTF.

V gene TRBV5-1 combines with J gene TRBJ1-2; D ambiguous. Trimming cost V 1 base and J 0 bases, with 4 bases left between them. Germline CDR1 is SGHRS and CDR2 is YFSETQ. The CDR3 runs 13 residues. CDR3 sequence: CASSLSANYGYTF. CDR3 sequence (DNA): TGCGCCAGCAGCTTGTCAGCTAACTATGGCTACACCTTC. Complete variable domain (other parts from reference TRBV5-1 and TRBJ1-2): KAGVTQTPRYLIKTRGQQVTLSCSPISGHRSVSWYQQTPGQGLQFLFEYFSETQRNKGNFPGRFSGRQFSNSRSEMNVSTLELGDSALYLCASSLSANYGYTFGSGTRLTVV.

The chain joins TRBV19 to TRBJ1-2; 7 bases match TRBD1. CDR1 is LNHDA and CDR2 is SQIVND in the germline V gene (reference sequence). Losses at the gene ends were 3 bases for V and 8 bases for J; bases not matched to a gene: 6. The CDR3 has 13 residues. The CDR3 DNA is TGTGCCAGTAGTATTACAGGGACAGTCGGCTACACCTTC. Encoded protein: CASSITGTVGYTF.

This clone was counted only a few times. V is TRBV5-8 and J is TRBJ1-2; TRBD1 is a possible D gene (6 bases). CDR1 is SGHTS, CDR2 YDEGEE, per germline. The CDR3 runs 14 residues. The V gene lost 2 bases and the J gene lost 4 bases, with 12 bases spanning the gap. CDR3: CASSFGQFFYGYTF. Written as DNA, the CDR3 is TGTGCCAGCAGCTTCGGACAGTTTTTCTATGGCTACACCTTC. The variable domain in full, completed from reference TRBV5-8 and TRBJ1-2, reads EAGVTQSPTHLIKTRGQQATLRCSPISGHTSVYWYQQALGLGLQFLLWYDEGEERNRGNFPPRFSGRQFPNYSSELNVNALELEDSALYLCASSFGQFFYGYTFGSGTRLTVV.

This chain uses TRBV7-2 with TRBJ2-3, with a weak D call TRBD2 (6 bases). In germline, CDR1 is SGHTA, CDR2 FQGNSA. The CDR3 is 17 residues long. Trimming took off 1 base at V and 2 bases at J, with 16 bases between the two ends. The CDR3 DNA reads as TGTGCCAGCAGCTTAGTGGGGGGTGGGCAGAACACAGATACGCAGTATTTT. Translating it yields CASSLVGGGQNTDTQYF.

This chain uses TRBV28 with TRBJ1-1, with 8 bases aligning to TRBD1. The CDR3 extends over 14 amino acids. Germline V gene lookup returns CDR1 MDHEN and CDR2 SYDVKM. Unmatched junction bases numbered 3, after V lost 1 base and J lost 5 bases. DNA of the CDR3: TGTGCCAGCAGTTTATCTCAGGGGGCAACTGAAGCTTTCTTT. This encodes CASSLSQGATEAFF.

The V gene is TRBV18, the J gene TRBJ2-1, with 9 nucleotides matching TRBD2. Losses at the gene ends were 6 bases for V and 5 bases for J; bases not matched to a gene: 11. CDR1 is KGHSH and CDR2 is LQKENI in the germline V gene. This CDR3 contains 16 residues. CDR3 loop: CASSPFAGGINNEQFF. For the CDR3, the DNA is TGTGCCAGCTCTCCTTTCGCGGGAGGGATAAACAATGAGCAGTTCTTC.

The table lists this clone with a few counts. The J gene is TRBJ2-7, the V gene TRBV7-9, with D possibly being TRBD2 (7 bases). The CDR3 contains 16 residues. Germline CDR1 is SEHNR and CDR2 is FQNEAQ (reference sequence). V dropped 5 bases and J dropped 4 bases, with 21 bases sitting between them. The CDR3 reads CASSVLGGLSSYEQYF. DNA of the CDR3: TGTGCCAGCAGCGTCCTAGGGGGACTAAGCTCATACGAGCAGTACTTC.

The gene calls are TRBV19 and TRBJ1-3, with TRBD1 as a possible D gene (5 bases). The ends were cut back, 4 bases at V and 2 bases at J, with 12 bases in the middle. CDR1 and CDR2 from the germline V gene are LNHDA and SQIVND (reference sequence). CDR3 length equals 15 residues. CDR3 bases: TGTGCCAGTAGTAACGCAGGGTTGGCTGGAAACACCATATATTTT. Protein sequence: CASSNAGLAGNTIYF.

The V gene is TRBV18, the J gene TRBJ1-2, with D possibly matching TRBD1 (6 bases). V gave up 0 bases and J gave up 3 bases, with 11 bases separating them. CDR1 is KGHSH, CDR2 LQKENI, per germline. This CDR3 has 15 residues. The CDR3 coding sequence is TGTGCCAGCTCACCACCGAACAGGGAAGACTATGGCTACACCTTC. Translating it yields CASSPPNREDYGYTF.

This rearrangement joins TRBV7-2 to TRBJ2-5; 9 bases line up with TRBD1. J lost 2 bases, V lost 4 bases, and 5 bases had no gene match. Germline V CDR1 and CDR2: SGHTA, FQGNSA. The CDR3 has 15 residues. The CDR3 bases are TGTGCCAGCAGCTCCCGGGACAGGGAACAAGAGACCCAGTACTTC. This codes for CASSSRDREQETQYF. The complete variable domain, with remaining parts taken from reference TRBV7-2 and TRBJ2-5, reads GAGVSQSPSNKVTEKGKDVELRCDPISGHTALYWYRQSLGQGLEFLIYFQGNSAPDKSGLPSDRFSAERTGGSVSTLTIQRTQQEDSAVYLCASSSRDREQETQYFGPGTRLLVL.

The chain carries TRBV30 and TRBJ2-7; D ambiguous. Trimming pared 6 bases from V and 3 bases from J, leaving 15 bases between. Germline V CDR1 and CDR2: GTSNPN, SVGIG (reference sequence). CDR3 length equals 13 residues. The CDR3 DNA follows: TGTGCCTGCTTGCCCACCTTTAGCTACGAGCAGTACTTC. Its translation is CACLPTFSYEQYF.

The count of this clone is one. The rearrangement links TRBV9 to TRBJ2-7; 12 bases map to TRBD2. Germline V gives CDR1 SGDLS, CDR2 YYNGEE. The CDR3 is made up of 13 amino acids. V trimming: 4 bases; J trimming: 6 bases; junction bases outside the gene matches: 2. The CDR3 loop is CASSTSGRSEQYF. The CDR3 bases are TGTGCCAGCAGCACTAGCGGGAGGAGCGAGCAGTACTTC.

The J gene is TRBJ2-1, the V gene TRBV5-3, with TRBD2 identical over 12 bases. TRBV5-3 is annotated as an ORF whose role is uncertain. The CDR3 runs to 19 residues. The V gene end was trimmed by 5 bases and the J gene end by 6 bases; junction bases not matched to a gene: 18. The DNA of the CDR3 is TGTGCCAGAAGGTTACAGGGGGCGAAGACTAGCGGGAGATGCAATGAGCAGTTCTTC. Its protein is CARRLQGAKTSGRCNEQFF.

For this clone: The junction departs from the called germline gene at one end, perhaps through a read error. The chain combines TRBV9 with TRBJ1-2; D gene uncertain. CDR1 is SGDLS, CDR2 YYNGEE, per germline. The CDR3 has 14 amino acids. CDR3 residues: CASRVEGANYGYTF. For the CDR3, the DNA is TGTGCCAGCAGGGTGGAAGGAGCTAATTATGGCTACACCTTC.

The CDR3 coding sequence is TGTGCCTGGAGCCAGACTTCGGGAGCGGGACTTCACTACGAGCAGTACTTC. Protein product: CAWSQTSGAGLHYEQYF. This sequence joins TRBV30 and TRBJ2-7; TRBD2 matches at 7 bases. Germline assignment: CDR1 GTSNPN and CDR2 SVGIG (reference sequence). V lost 3 bases and J lost 3; bases outside the gene matches: 17. There are 17 residues in the CDR3. The whole variable domain, filled in from reference TRBV30 and TRBJ2-7, reads SQTIHQWPATLVQPVGSPLSLECTVEGTSNPNLYWYRQAAGRGLQLLFYSVGIGQISSEVPQNLSASRPQDRQFILSSKKLLLSDSGFYLCAWSQTSGAGLHYEQYFGPGTRLTVT.

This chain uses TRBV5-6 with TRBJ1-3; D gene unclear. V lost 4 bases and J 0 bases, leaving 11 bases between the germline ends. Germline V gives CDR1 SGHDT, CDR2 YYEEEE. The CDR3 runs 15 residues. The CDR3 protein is CASSRGPPSGNTIYF. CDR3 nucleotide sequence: TGTGCCAGCAGCCGCGGTCCACCCTCTGGAAACACCATATATTTT.